A selection of T cell receptor beta chains follows, all from one sample in a study of blood T cell repertoires in COVID-19. Produced via immunoSEQ multiplex PCR; TCRdb's table is partial and in-frame only. The sample carries around 210,000 clones, roughly 85% recorded once. Sample: peripheral blood. The receptors shown here come from a man between 50 and 59 years old with COVID-19, enrolled during active disease. CDR3s include the opening cysteine and the closing phenylalanine or tryptophan. The order of the fields is D gene, V gene, clone size, J gene, CDR3 protein, CDR3 DNA. A D gene is named only where the DNA matches it firmly. The size entry is marked missing in some rows and otherwise reads once, few, many or a size class.

.	TRBV9	.	TRBJ1-2	CASSVVGGRSDYYGYTF	TGTGCCAGCAGCGTAGTGGGGGGGCGCTCGGACTACTATGGCTACACCTTC
TRBD1	TRBV28	.	TRBJ1-1	CASSLQGARTEAFF	TGTGCCAGCAGTTTACAGGGGGCTCGCACTGAAGCTTTCTTT
TRBD1	TRBV6-5	.	TRBJ1-4	CASRNTGQSYEKLFF	TGTGCCAGCAGAAACACGGGACAGTCCTACGAAAAACTGTTTTTT
TRBD1	TRBV7-8	.	TRBJ2-2	CASSLRDSNTGELFF	TGTGCCAGCAGCTTAAGGGACAGTAACACCGGGGAGCTGTTTTTT
.	TRBV29-1	few	TRBJ2-7	CSVEWGTGAGYEQYF	TGCAGCGTTGAGTGGGGCACGGGTGCCGGCTACGAGCAGTACTTC
.	TRBV5-1	.	TRBJ2-3	CASSFWEPGDTQYF	TGCGCCAGCAGCTTTTGGGAGCCCGGAGATACGCAGTATTTT
TRBD1	TRBV3-1/TRBV3-2	.	TRBJ1-4	CASSQRDGQGSWTTNEKLFF	TGTGCCAGCAGCCAACGCGATGGACAGGGGTCCTGGACAACTAATGAAAAACTGTTTTTT
TRBD2	TRBV7-6	.	TRBJ2-1	CASSPLGAGGIYNEQFF	TGTGCCAGCAGCCCCCTCGGGGCGGGGGGAATCTACAATGAGCAGTTCTTC
.	TRBV27	many	TRBJ2-7	CASAKFPTRAYEQYF	TGTGCCAGCGCAAAATTCCCTACGCGGGCCTACGAGCAGTACTTC
TRBD1	TRBV3-1/TRBV3-2	once	TRBJ2-7	CASSQATGTGFYEQYF	TGTGCCAGCAGCCAGGCCACCGGGACAGGGTTTTACGAGCAGTACTTC
.	TRBV4-2	few	TRBJ1-6	CASSQDLHSYNSPLHF	TGTGCCAGCAGCCAAGATTTGCACAGCTATAATTCACCCCTCCACTTT
TRBD2	TRBV7-8	.	TRBJ2-1	CASSRTSGGLITYNEQFF	TGTGCCAGCAGCCGAACTAGCGGGGGCCTAATAACCTACAATGAGCAGTTCTTC
.	TRBV10-3	.	TRBJ2-3	CAIGAGGFFSTDTQYF	TGTGCCATCGGGGCAGGGGGGTTTTTTAGCACAGATACGCAGTATTTT
TRBD1	TRBV14	.	TRBJ1-4	CASSQHGTGKEKLFF	TGTGCCAGCAGCCAACACGGGACAGGGAAAGAAAAACTGTTTTTT
TRBD2	TRBV6-5	once	TRBJ2-1	CASSLLAGGLNEQFF	TGTGCCAGCAGTTTACTAGCGGGGGGACTCAATGAGCAGTTCTTC
.	TRBV6-5	.	TRBJ1-6	CASNSHSSYNSPLHF	TGTGCCAGCAATTCTCACAGCTCCTATAATTCACCCCTCCACTTT
TRBD1	TRBV19	.	TRBJ1-1	CASKGQGDTEAFF	TGTGCCAGCAAGGGACAGGGAGACACTGAAGCTTTCTTT
TRBD1	TRBV24-1	.	TRBJ1-2	CATSDPYRGYGYTF	TGTGCCACCAGTGATCCCTACAGGGGCTATGGCTACACCTTC
TRBD1	TRBV6-4	few	TRBJ1-2	CASRGQDSAGYTF	TGTGCCAGCAGAGGACAGGACTCCGCGGGCTACACCTTC
.	TRBV5-5	.	TRBJ1-5	CASSPGLGGAYQPQHF	TGTGCCAGCAGCCCGGGGTTAGGGGGGGCTTATCAGCCCCAGCATTTT
.	TRBV15	.	TRBJ2-7	CATSSSRWPELGEQYF	TGTGCCACCAGCAGTTCGCGGTGGCCCGAACTGGGCGAGCAGTACTTC
TRBD2	TRBV11-2	.	TRBJ2-2	CASGGVFWTGELFF	TGTGCCAGCGGGGGGGTCTTTTGGACCGGGGAGCTGTTTTTT
.	TRBV15	.	TRBJ1-3	CATSIRGPSSGNTIYF	TGTGCCACCAGCATCAGGGGACCTAGCTCTGGAAACACCATATATTTT
.	TRBV4-3	.	TRBJ1-1	CASSQGANTEAFF	TGCGCCAGCAGCCAGGGGGCTAACACTGAAGCTTTCTTT
TRBD1	TRBV12-3/TRBV12-4	.	TRBJ1-1	CASSFSGGTEAFF	TGTGCCAGCAGTTTTTCAGGGGGAACTGAAGCTTTCTTT
TRBD2	TRBV28	.	TRBJ2-1	CASSSGTSGVNEQFF	TGTGCCAGCAGTTCCGGGACTAGCGGGGTAAATGAGCAGTTCTTC
TRBD2	TRBV5-4	.	TRBJ2-2	CASSLAASGGNTGELFF	TGTGCCAGCAGCTTGGCGGCTAGCGGGGGGAACACCGGGGAGCTGTTTTTT
TRBD2	TRBV19	.	TRBJ2-3	CASTRAGGRSTDTQYF	TGTGCCAGTACCCGTGCGGGGGGCCGTAGCACAGATACGCAGTATTTT
.	TRBV3-1/TRBV3-2	.	TRBJ2-7	CASSQAYSGGYEQYF	TGTGCCAGCAGCCAAGCTTATTCCGGGGGCTACGAGCAGTACTTC
.	TRBV19	few	TRBJ2-1	CASSDRGLWDYNEQFF	TGTGCCAGTAGTGACCGGGGGTTGTGGGACTACAATGAGCAGTTCTTC